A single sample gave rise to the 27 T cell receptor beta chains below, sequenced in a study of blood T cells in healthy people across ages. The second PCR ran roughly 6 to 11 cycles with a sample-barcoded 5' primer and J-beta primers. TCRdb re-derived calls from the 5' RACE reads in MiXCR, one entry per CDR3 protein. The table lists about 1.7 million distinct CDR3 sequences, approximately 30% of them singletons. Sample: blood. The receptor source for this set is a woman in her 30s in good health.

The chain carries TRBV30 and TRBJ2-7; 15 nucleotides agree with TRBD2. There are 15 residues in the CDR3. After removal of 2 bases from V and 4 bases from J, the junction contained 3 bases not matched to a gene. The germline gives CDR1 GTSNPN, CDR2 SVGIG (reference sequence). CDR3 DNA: TGTGCCTGGAGTAGGACTAGCGGGGGGGCTTACGAGCAGTACTTC. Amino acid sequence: CAWSRTSGGAYEQYF. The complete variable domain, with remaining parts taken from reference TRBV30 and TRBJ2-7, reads SQTIHQWPATLVQPVGSPLSLECTVEGTSNPNLYWYRQAAGRGLQLLFYSVGIGQISSEVPQNLSASRPQDRQFILSSKKLLLSDSGFYLCAWSRTSGGAYEQYFGPGTRLTVT.

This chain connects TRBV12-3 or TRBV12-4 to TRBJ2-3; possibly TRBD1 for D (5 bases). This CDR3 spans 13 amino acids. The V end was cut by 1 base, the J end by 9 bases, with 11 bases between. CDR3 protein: CASSLVAQGTQYF. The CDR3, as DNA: TGTGCCAGCAGTTTAGTGGCCCAGGGAACGCAGTATTTT.

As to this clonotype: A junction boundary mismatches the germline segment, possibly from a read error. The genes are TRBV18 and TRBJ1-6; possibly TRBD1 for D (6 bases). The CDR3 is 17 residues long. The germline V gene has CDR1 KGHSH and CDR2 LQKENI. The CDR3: CARSPVAQGGMNSPLHF. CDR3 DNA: TGTGCCCGCTCCCCTGTGGCACAGGGCGGTATGAATTCACCCCTCCACTTT.

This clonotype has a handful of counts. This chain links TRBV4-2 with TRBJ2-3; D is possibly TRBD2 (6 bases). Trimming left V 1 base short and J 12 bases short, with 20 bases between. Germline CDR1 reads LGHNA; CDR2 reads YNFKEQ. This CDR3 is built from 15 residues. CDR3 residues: CASSQGAGRTTDQYF. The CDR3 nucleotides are TGTGCCAGCAGCCAAGGGGCGGGGCGAACCACAGATCAGTATTTT.

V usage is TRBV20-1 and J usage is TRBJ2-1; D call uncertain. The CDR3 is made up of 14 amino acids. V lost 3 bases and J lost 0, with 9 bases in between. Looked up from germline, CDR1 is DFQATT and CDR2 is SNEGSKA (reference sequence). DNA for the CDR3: TGCAGTGCTAGTAACGGAAGCTCCTACAATGAGCAGTTCTTC. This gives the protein CSASNGSSYNEQFF.

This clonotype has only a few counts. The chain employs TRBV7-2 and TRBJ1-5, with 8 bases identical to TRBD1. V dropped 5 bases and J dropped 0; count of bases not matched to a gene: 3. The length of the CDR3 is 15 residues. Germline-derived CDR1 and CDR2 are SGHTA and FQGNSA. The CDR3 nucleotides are TGTGCCAGCAGCGGACAGGGATCTAGCAATCAGCCCCAGCATTTT. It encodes CASSGQGSSNQPQHF.

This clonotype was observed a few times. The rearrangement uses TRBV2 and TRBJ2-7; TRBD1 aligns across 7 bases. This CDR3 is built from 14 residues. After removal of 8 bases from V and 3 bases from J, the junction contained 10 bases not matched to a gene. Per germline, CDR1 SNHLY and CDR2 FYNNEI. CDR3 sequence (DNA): TGTGCCAGCGGCAGGAGTTCAGGGGGCTACGAGCAGTACTTC. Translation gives CASGRSSGGYEQYF.

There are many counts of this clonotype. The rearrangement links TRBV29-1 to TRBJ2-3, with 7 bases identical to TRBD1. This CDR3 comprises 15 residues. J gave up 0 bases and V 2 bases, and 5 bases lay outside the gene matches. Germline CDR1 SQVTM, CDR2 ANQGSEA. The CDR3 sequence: CSVETRDRSTDTQYF. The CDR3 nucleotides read TGCAGCGTTGAAACCCGGGACAGAAGCACAGATACGCAGTATTTT.

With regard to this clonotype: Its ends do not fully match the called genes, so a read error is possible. CDR3: CAGSLAKGKNIQYF. Written as DNA, the CDR3 is TGCGCCGGCAGCTTGGCCAAGGGCAAAAACATTCAGTACTTC. This rearrangement joins TRBV5-1 to TRBJ2-4; D remains unclear. The CDR3 loop spans 14 amino acids. Looked up from germline, CDR1 is SGHRS and CDR2 is YFSETQ.

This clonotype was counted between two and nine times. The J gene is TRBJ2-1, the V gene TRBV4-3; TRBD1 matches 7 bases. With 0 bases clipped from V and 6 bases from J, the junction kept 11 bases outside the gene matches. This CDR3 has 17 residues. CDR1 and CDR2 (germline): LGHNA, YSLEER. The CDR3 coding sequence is TGCGCCAGCAGCCAAGATCGAGGGTCTGCAGGGGGCAATGAGCAGTTCTTC. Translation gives CASSQDRGSAGGNEQFF.

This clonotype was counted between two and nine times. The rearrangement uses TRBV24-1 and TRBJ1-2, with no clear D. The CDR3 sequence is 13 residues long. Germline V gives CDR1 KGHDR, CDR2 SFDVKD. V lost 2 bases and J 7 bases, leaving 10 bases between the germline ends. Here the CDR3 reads CATSDSHSAGYTF. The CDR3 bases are TGTGCCACCAGTGATTCCCACTCTGCTGGCTACACCTTC.

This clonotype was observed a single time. This chain's CDR3 is CAWSFWGYQETQYF. Written as DNA, the CDR3 is TGTGCCTGGAGTTTTTGGGGGTACCAAGAGACCCAGTACTTC. The chain joins TRBV30 to TRBJ2-5, with D tentatively TRBD1 or TRBD2 (5 bases each). The CDR3 is 14 residues long. The germline V gene has CDR1 GTSNPN and CDR2 SVGIG (reference sequence). Trimming shortened V by 2 bases and J by 0 bases, and 10 bases separated the two germline ends.

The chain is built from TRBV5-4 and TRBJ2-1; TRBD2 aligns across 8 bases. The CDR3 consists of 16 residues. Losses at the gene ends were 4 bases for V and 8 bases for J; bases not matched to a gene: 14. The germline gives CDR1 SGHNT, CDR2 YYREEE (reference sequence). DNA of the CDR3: TGTGCCAGCAGCCCTATCCTGAATAGCGGGATGCATGAGCAGTTCTTC. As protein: CASSPILNSGMHEQFF. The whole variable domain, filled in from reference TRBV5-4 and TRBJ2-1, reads ETGVTQSPTHLIKTRGQQVTLRCSSQSGHNTVSWYQQALGQGPQFIFQYYREEENGRGNFPPRFSGLQFPNYSSELNVNALELDDSALYLCASSPILNSGMHEQFFGPGTRLTVL.

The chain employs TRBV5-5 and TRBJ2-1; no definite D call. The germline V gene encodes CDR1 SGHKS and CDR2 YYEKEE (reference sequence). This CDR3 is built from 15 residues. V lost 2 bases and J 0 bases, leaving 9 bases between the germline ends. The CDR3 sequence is CASSLGWSSYNEQFF. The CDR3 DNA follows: TGTGCCAGCAGCTTAGGTTGGAGCTCCTACAATGAGCAGTTCTTC.

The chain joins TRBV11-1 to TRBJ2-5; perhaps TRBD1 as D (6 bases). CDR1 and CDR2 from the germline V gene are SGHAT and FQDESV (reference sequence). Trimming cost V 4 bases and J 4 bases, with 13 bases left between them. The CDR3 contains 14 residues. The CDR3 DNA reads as TGTGCCAGCAGCTACAGGCCCAGGGGAGAGACCCAGTACTTC. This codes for CASSYRPRGETQYF.

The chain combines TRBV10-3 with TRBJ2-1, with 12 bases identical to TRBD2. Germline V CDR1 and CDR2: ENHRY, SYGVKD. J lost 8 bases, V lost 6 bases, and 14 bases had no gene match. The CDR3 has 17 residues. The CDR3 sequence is CAISDPETSGSLDEQFF. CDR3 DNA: TGTGCCATCAGCGACCCAGAGACTAGCGGGAGTCTCGATGAGCAGTTCTTC.

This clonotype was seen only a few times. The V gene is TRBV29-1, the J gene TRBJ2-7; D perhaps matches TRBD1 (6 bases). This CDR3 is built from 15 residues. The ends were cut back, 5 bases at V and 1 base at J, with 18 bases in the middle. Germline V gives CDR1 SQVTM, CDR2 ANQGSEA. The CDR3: CSVTTRDGTSYEQYF. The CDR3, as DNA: TGCAGCGTTACCACCCGGGACGGGACATCCTACGAGCAGTACTTC.

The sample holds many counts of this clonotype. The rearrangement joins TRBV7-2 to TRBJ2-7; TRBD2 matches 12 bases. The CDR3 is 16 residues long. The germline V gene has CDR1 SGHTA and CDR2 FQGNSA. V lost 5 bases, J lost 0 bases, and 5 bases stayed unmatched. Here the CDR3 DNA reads TGTGCCAGCAGCATCACTAGCGGGGGGTTCTCCTACGAGCAGTACTTC. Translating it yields CASSITSGGFSYEQYF. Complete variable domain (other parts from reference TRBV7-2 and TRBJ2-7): GAGVSQSPSNKVTEKGKDVELRCDPISGHTALYWYRQSLGQGLEFLIYFQGNSAPDKSGLPSDRFSAERTGGSVSTLTIQRTQQEDSAVYLCASSITSGGFSYEQYFGPGTRLTVT.

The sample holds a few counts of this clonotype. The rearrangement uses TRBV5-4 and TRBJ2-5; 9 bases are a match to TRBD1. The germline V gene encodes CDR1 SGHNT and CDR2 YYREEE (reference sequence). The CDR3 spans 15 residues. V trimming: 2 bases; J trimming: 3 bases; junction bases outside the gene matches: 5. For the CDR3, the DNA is TGTGCCAGCAGCTTTGGGACAGGGAGGAAAGAGACCCAGTACTTC. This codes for CASSFGTGRKETQYF.

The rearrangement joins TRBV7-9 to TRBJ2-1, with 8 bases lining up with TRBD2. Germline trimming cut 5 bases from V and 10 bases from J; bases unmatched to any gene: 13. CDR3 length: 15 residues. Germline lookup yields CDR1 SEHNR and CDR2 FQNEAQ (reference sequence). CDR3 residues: CASSPQVMGGGEQFF. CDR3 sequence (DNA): TGTGCCAGCAGCCCACAAGTGATGGGCGGGGGGGAGCAGTTCTTC.

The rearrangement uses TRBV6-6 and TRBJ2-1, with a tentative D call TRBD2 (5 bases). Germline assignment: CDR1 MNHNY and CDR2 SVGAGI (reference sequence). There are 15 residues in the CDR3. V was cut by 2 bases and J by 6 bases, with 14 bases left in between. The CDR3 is CASSYRPGDRNEQFF. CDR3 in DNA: TGTGCCAGCAGTTACAGGCCCGGGGATCGCAATGAGCAGTTCTTC.

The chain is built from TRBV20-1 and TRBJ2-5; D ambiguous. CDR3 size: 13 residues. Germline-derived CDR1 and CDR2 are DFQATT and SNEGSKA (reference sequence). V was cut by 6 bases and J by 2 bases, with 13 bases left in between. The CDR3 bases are TGCAGTGCCTATGGTGTCGGACAAGAGACCCAGTACTTC. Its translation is CSAYGVGQETQYF.

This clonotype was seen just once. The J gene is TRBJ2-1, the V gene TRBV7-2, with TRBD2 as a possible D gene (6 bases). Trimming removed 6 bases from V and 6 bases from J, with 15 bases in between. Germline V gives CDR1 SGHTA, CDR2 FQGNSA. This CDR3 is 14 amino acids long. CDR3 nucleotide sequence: TGTGCCAGCAGGACCGGGAGTCAGGTCAATGAGCAGTTCTTC. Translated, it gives CASRTGSQVNEQFF.

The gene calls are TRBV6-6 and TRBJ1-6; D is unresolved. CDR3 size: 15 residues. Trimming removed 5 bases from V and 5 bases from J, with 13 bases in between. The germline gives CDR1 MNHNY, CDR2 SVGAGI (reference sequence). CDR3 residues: CASSPPGANNSPLHF. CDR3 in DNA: TGTGCCAGCAGTCCGCCGGGAGCTAATAATTCACCCCTCCACTTT.

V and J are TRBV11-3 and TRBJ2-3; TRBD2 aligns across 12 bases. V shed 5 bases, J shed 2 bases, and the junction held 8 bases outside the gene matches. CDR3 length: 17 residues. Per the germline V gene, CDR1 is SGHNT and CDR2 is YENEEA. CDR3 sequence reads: CASSPRTSGIDTDTQYF. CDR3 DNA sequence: TGTGCCAGCAGCCCCAGGACTAGCGGGATCGACACAGATACGCAGTATTTT.

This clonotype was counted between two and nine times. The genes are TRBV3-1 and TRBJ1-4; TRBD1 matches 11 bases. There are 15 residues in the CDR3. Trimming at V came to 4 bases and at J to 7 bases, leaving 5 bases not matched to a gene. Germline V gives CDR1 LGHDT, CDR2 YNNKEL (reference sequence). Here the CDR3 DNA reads TGTGCCAGCAGCCGCCGGACAGGGGGCTCTGAAAAACTGTTTTTT. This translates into CASSRRTGGSEKLFF.

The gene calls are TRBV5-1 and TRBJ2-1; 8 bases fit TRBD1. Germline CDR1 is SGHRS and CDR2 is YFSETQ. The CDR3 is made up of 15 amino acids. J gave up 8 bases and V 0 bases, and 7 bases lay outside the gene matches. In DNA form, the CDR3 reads TGCGCCAGCAGCTTGGCGGACAGGGTAAACCATGAGCAGTTCTTC. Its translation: CASSLADRVNHEQFF.